This TCR beta chain is drawn from a study of blood T cell repertoires in COVID-19. Across the study: There were acute and convalescent COVID-19 samples, and they came from the United States, Italy and Spain. Nucleic acid was either cDNA or gDNA, and it came from T cells, B-cell-depleted T cells, or PBMCs.

Per germline, CDR1 SQVTM and CDR2 ANQGSEA. There are 17 residues in the CDR3. The V and J ends lost 4 bases and 0 bases, in that order; junction bases with no gene match: 10. Only a few counts were recorded for this clone. Original processing methods: Using reference gene primer amplification, nucleated cell counts were estimated. Method: immunoSEQ multiplex PCR; TCRdb's copy keeps in-frame clones and lacks some. V and J calls and clone size are given by that table; D and trimming were obtained from the DNA. The table lists about 170,000 clones, around 80% of them singletons, with approximately 19% in the top ten.

The receptor was isolated from a woman aged 65 to 85 who had recovered from COVID-19. What was sequenced was peripheral blood. This chain links TRBV29-1 with TRBJ2-3; 10 nucleotides agree with TRBD2. In DNA, the CDR3 is TGCAGCGTTGGGGGGCTAGCGGGAGTGGCTAGCACAGATACGCAGTATTTT. Translating it yields CSVGGLAGVASTDTQYF.